This is a list of T cell receptor beta chains from one sample in a study of T cell changes during pregnancy in multiple sclerosis. Profiling relied on immunoSEQ multiplex PCR, and the TCRdb table lists in-frame clones only, not all of them. The table records under 70,000 clones, over 80% of them present only once. The source material was peripheral blood, sampled in the third trimester of pregnancy. The receptors were gathered from a female donor in good health, enrolled as a control in a pregnancy study. CDR3s include the opening cysteine and the closing phenylalanine or tryptophan. The D gene is left open where the match is weak. Clone size is not always given. Where it is, it says once, few, many or a class for expanded clones.

D gene: -
clone size: -
V gene: TRBV6-5
J gene: TRBJ1-5
CDR3 DNA: TGTGCCAGCAGTCCTTCAGGGATGAGTCAGCCCCAGCATTTT
CDR3 protein: CASSPSGMSQPQHF

D gene: -
clone size: -
V gene: TRBV19
J gene: TRBJ2-5
CDR3 DNA: TGTGCCAGTAGCCGAGGGGGACTACTCCAAGAGACCCAGTACTTC
CDR3 protein: CASSRGGLLQETQYF

D gene: -
clone size: -
V gene: TRBV6-5
J gene: TRBJ2-1
CDR3 DNA: TGTGCCAGCAGTTACTCGAAACTACCCCCCAATGAGCAGTTCTTC
CDR3 protein: CASSYSKLPPNEQFF

D gene: -
clone size: -
V gene: TRBV6-1
J gene: TRBJ1-1
CDR3 DNA: TGTGCCAGCAGGCCGGGGACTTTGACTGAAGCTTTCTTT
CDR3 protein: CASRPGTLTEAFF

D gene: -
clone size: -
V gene: TRBV7-2
J gene: TRBJ2-1
CDR3 DNA: TGTGCCAGCAGCTCCACGACAGGTCTGGGGGTCTTC
CDR3 protein: CASSSTTGLGVF

D gene: TRBD1
clone size: -
V gene: TRBV27
J gene: TRBJ1-1
CDR3 DNA: TGTGCCAGCAGGACACAGGGGGCTTACGCTGAAGCTTTCTTT
CDR3 protein: CASRTQGAYAEAFF

D gene: -
clone size: -
V gene: TRBV25-1
J gene: TRBJ2-2
CDR3 DNA: TGTGTCAGCAGTCAACAGAACACCGGGGAGCTGTTTTTT
CDR3 protein: CVSSQQNTGELFF

D gene: -
clone size: -
V gene: TRBV6-5
J gene: TRBJ2-7
CDR3 DNA: TGTGCCAGCAGACACACAGGGGGGGAAGTCTACGAGCAGTACTTC
CDR3 protein: CASRHTGGEVYEQYF

D gene: -
clone size: -
V gene: TRBV28
J gene: TRBJ2-7
CDR3 DNA: TGTGCCAGCAGTTTGGGGCAGGGGGGAGACGAGCAGTACTTC
CDR3 protein: CASSLGQGGDEQYF

D gene: -
clone size: -
V gene: TRBV2
J gene: TRBJ1-5
CDR3 DNA: TGTGCCAGCAGTGAATGGCAGGGCCTCCATCAGCCCCAGCATTTT
CDR3 protein: CASSEWQGLHQPQHF

D gene: TRBD1
clone size: -
V gene: TRBV4-2
J gene: TRBJ2-5
CDR3 DNA: TGTGCCAGCAGCCAAGTGGCGACAGGGGGCGCCGATCGATATGAGACCCAGTACTTC
CDR3 protein: CASSQVATGGADRYETQYF

D gene: -
clone size: -
V gene: TRBV6-6
J gene: TRBJ1-1
CDR3 DNA: TGTGCCAGCAGTTTGGGCAGGTCCACTGAAGCTTTCTTT
CDR3 protein: CASSLGRSTEAFF

D gene: -
clone size: once
V gene: TRBV5-1
J gene: TRBJ2-6
CDR3 DNA: TGCGCCAGCAGCCTGGTCGGACATGCCGGGGCCAACGTCCTGACTTTC
CDR3 protein: CASSLVGHAGANVLTF

D gene: TRBD2
clone size: -
V gene: TRBV9
J gene: TRBJ2-7
CDR3 DNA: TGTGCCAGCAGCGCATCCCTGGGGGGGTTTAACGAGCAGTACTTC
CDR3 protein: CASSASLGGFNEQYF

D gene: TRBD2
clone size: few
V gene: TRBV2
J gene: TRBJ2-1
CDR3 DNA: TGTGCCAGCATTGACCATTTGGCGGGGGGGCAGGTTGAGCAGTTCTTC
CDR3 protein: CASIDHLAGGQVEQFF

D gene: TRBD1
clone size: -
V gene: TRBV18
J gene: TRBJ1-2
CDR3 DNA: TGTGCCAGCTCACAGGGACAGGGACAGCCGTATGGCTACACCTTC
CDR3 protein: CASSQGQGQPYGYTF

D gene: -
clone size: -
V gene: TRBV5-1
J gene: TRBJ1-3
CDR3 DNA: TGCGCCAGCGCGGAAGGCTCGGGAGGAAACACCATATATTTT
CDR3 protein: CASAEGSGGNTIYF